This T cell receptor beta chain originates from a study of radiation and T cells in renal cell carcinoma. Findings of the study overall: Pretreatment tumor biopsies were lacking, so baseline clonotypes are unknown. Top tumor clonotypes rose in blood 2 weeks post-radiation, then contracted.

A note on this clone: Its antigen remains unidentified.

Time point described: baseline pretreatment blood. Treatment noted: 15 Gy SBRT to primary tumor, nephrectomy 4 weeks later. Serial blood draws occurred at baseline and 2 and 4 weeks post-SBRT. The table came from immunoSEQ multiplex PCR; TCRdb's copy has only in-frame clones and leaves some out. The sample shows 130,000 or so clones, approximately 87% of them seen only once. The CDR3 totals 16 residues. From germline, CDR1 is ENHRY and CDR2 SYGVKD. V was pared by 3 bases and J by 2 bases, with 14 bases between. The specimen comprised blood, sampled from a patient whose treatment included radiotherapy and nephrectomy. This clonotype was sampled from a woman between 45 and 65 years old with renal cell carcinoma. The chain carries TRBV10-3 and TRBJ2-1; D might be TRBD1 (6 bases). As DNA, the CDR3 is TGTGCCATCAGTGATCCGCAGGGGTTTACCTACAATGAGCAGTTCTTC. Translated, it gives CAISDPQGFTYNEQFF.